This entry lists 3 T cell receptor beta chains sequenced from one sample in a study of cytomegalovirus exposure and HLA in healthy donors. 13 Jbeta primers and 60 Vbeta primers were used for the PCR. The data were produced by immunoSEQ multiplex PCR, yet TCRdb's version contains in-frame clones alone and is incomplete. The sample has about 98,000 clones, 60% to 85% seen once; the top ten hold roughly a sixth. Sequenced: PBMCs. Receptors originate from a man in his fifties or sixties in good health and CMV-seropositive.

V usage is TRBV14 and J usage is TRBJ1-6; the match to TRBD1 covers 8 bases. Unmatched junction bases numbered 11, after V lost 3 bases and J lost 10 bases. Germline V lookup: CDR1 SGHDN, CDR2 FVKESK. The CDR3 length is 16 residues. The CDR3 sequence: CASSQDLTGVGSPLHF. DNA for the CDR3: TGTGCCAGCAGCCAGGATCTGACAGGGGTAGGGTCACCCCTCCACTTT.

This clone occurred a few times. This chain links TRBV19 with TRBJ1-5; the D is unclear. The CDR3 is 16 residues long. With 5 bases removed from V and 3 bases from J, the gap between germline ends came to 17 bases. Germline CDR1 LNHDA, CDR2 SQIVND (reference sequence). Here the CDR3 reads CASSHFLEGLNQPQHF. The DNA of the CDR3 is TGTGCCAGTAGTCACTTCCTGGAGGGCCTCAATCAGCCCCAGCATTTT.

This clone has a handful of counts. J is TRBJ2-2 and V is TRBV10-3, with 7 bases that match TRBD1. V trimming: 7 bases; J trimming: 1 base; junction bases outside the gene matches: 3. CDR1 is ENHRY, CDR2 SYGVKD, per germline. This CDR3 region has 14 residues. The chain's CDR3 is CAITGQLNTGELFF. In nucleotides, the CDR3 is TGTGCCATCACGGGACAGCTGAACACCGGGGAGCTGTTTTTT.